Listed below are T cell receptor beta chains from one sample, sequenced in a study of response to subunit inactivated influenza vaccine. TCRdb fed the RT-PCR reads into MiXCR, producing one record per CDR3 protein. The data show hundreds of thousands of distinct CDR3 sequences, around 13% seen once. The input for sequencing was PBMCs from blood, taken 14 days before vaccination. These receptors were collected from a man in his fifties who received an inactivated influenza vaccine. Both conserved end residues are part of each CDR3. The order of the fields is D gene, clone size, V gene, J gene, CDR3 protein, CDR3 DNA. The D gene is left open where the match is weak. The size of a clone is reported for some rows only, either as once, few or many, or as a class for expanded clones.

.	.	TRBV6-6	TRBJ2-7	CASSYFGRDEQYF	TGTGCCAGCAGTTACTTCGGCAGGGACGAGCAGTACTTC
.	few	TRBV7-2	TRBJ2-7	CASSLTRGSYEQYF	TGTGCCAGCAGCTTAACGCGAGGGTCCTACGAGCAGTACTTC
.	few	TRBV7-6	TRBJ1-1	CASSLENMNTEAFF	TGTGCCAGCAGCTTAGAGAACATGAACACTGAAGCTTTCTTT
TRBD1	.	TRBV7-2	TRBJ1-5	CASSQRGTGGNQPQHF	TGTGCCAGCAGCCAAAGAGGGACAGGGGGCAATCAGCCCCAGCATTTT
TRBD2	.	TRBV2	TRBJ2-1	CAFSPERLAGVPSYNEQFF	TGTGCCTTCAGTCCAGAACGACTAGCGGGAGTCCCCTCCTACAATGAGCAGTTCTTC
.	.	TRBV4-2	TRBJ2-3	CASSQWGTDTQYF	TGTGCCAGCAGCCAGTGGGGTACAGATACGCAGTATTTT
.	few	TRBV7-9	TRBJ1-4	CASSLGGRLREKLFF	TGTGCCAGCAGCTTAGGGGGCAGGCTGAGGGAAAAACTGTTTTTT
TRBD1	.	TRBV20-1	TRBJ2-1	CSAHTGGEYYNEQFF	TGCAGTGCTCATACAGGGGGCGAGTATTACAATGAGCAGTTCTTC
.	many	TRBV6-2/TRBV6-3	TRBJ1-1	CASSYAGRNTEAFF	TGTGCCAGCAGTTACGCAGGGCGGAATACTGAAGCTTTCTTT
.	.	TRBV7-9	TRBJ2-1	CASSPGGAEQFF	TGTGCCAGCAGCCCAGGTGGGGCAGAGCAGTTCTTC
.	.	TRBV28	TRBJ2-7	CASSLLGNPYEQYF	TGTGCCAGCAGTTTACTGGGAAATCCCTACGAGCAGTACTTC
.	.	TRBV5-1	TRBJ1-1	CASSIPQQGTEAFF	TGCGCCAGCAGCATACCCCAACAGGGAACTGAAGCTTTCTTT
TRBD1	.	TRBV11-2	TRBJ2-5	CASSRDRVVETQYF	TGTGCCAGCAGCCGAGACAGGGTCGTAGAGACCCAGTACTTC
TRBD2	few	TRBV18	TRBJ2-5	CASSPNIAGVETQYF	TGTGCCAGCTCACCAAACATAGCGGGAGTGGAGACCCAGTACTTC
TRBD2	.	TRBV27	TRBJ2-2	CASRGRLAGATGELFF	TGTGCCAGCCGGGGACGGCTAGCGGGGGCCACCGGGGAGCTGTTTTTT
TRBD2	few	TRBV19	TRBJ2-3	CASSIWASGSPHTQYF	TGTGCCAGTAGTATATGGGCTAGCGGATCCCCACATACGCAGTATTTT
.	few	TRBV29-1	TRBJ2-3	CSAPLASSTDTQYF	TGCAGCGCGCCCTTAGCGTCTAGCACAGATACGCAGTATTTT
.	.	TRBV5-5	TRBJ2-7	CASSSAGSPGEQYF	TGTGCCAGCAGCTCGGCCGGGTCCCCGGGGGAGCAGTACTTC
.	.	TRBV6-2/TRBV6-3	TRBJ2-3	CASRTQGSTDTQYF	TGTGCCAGCAGAACCCAGGGATCCACAGATACGCAGTATTTT
TRBD2	.	TRBV12-3/TRBV12-4	TRBJ2-3	CASSLRLLLAGEDTQYF	TGTGCCAGCAGTTTAAGGCTTCTACTAGCGGGGGAAGATACGCAGTATTTT
.	few	TRBV3-1	TRBJ2-3	CASSQSTRTQYF	TGTGCCAGCAGCCAATCCACCAGGACGCAGTATTTT
.	few	TRBV20-1	TRBJ2-7	CSARDDRFGYEQYF	TGCAGTGCTAGAGATGACAGGTTCGGATACGAGCAGTACTTC
.	once	TRBV3-1	TRBJ2-2	CASSQGLSAGELFF	TGTGCCAGCAGCCAAGGATTATCGGCCGGGGAGCTGTTTTTT
.	few	TRBV6-1	TRBJ2-7	CASSGLVDEQYF	TGTGCCAGCAGTGGGCTAGTCGACGAGCAGTACTTC
TRBD1	few	TRBV9	TRBJ1-2	CASSPRDSPNYGYTF	TGTGCCAGCAGCCCAAGGGACAGCCCTAACTATGGCTACACCTTC
.	many	TRBV5-1	TRBJ2-1	CASSQGTGHNEQFF	TGCGCCAGCAGCCAAGGGACGGGTCACAATGAGCAGTTCTTC
TRBD2	many	TRBV5-1	TRBJ2-1	CASSRGLAEYNEQFF	TGCGCCAGCAGCCGGGGACTAGCGGAATACAATGAGCAGTTCTTC
TRBD1	few	TRBV27	TRBJ1-6	CASTLRDSHNSPLHF	TGTGCCAGCACCCTCCGGGACAGCCATAATTCACCCCTCCACTTT
TRBD2	many	TRBV3-1	TRBJ2-7	CASSLAGNNQYF	TGTGCCAGCAGTCTAGCGGGAAATAATCAGTACTTC
TRBD1	few	TRBV4-3	TRBJ2-2	CASSQTGQGRTGELFF	TGCGCCAGCAGCCAAACTGGACAGGGCCGCACCGGGGAGCTGTTTTTT
TRBD2	few	TRBV7-2	TRBJ2-7	CASSVRASGSSYEQYF	TGTGCCAGCAGCGTCAGGGCTAGCGGGAGCTCCTACGAGCAGTACTTC
.	few	TRBV20-1	TRBJ1-1	CSARNTVAEAFF	TGCAGTGCTAGAAACACAGTGGCTGAAGCTTTCTTT
TRBD2	few	TRBV12-3/TRBV12-4	TRBJ2-3	CASSPWAGGSEDTQYF	TGTGCCAGCAGTCCATGGGCGGGGGGTTCTGAGGATACGCAGTATTTT
.	few	TRBV7-9	TRBJ1-2	CASSFSDYGYTF	TGTGCCAGCAGCTTTTCGGACTATGGCTACACCTTC
.	few	TRBV27	TRBJ2-3	CASSLKQLDTQYF	TGTGCCAGCAGTTTAAAGCAGCTAGATACGCAGTATTTT
TRBD2	.	TRBV7-9	TRBJ2-3	CASSLGSGNTDTQYF	TGTGCCAGCAGCTTAGGTAGCGGGAACACAGATACGCAGTATTTT
.	.	TRBV6-2/TRBV6-3	TRBJ2-5	CASSNLRDTQETQYF	TGTGCCAGCAGTAACCTACGGGACACACAAGAGACCCAGTACTTC
.	.	TRBV29-1	TRBJ2-7	CSAAGQSSSYEQYF	TGCAGCGCTGCGGGACAGTCAAGCTCCTACGAGCAGTACTTC
TRBD1	.	TRBV18	TRBJ2-7	CASSPGTADYEQYF	TGTGCCAGCTCACCAGGGACAGCGGACTACGAGCAGTACTTC
.	.	TRBV19	TRBJ2-1	CASSSRIGYNEQFF	TGTGCCAGTAGTTCTAGAATTGGCTACAATGAGCAGTTCTTC
.	many	TRBV29-1	TRBJ1-1	CSVERAGALEAFF	TGCAGCGTTGAAAGGGCAGGGGCCCTTGAAGCTTTCTTT
TRBD1	many	TRBV5-1	TRBJ2-5	CASSLGDRAETQYF	TGCGCCAGCAGCTTGGGGGACAGGGCAGAGACCCAGTACTTC
.	many	TRBV29-1	TRBJ2-7	CSVIRSSYEQYF	TGCAGCGTCATACGGTCCTCCTACGAGCAGTACTTC
TRBD1	many	TRBV5-1	TRBJ2-5	CASSLHGTGNSETQYF	TGCGCCAGCAGCTTGCATGGGACAGGGAATTCGGAGACCCAGTACTTC
.	few	TRBV30	TRBJ2-1	CAWSAGSYSSYNEQFF	TGTGCCTGGAGCGCGGGCTCATACAGCTCCTACAATGAGCAGTTCTTC
TRBD2	few	TRBV30	TRBJ2-1	CAWKPPLAGVWNEQFF	TGTGCCTGGAAACCACCACTAGCGGGGGTTTGGAATGAGCAGTTCTTC